These 4 T cell receptor beta chains were all obtained from the same sample, sequenced in a study of glioma-infiltrating T cells. The iRepertoire nested amplicon-rescue multiplex PCR amplified TCR alpha and beta CDR3s from RNA. TCRdb re-called the multiplex PCR reads through MiXCR, storing one row per CDR3 protein. The repertoire includes approximately 400,000 distinct CDR3 sequences, about 40% of them detected once, and approximately 12% sits in the top ten. The sequenced sample was glioma tissue, nonneoplastic brain tissue, or PBMCs (not recorded which). The receptors stem from a human donor with low-grade glioma or glioblastoma, undergoing nonglioma brain surgery, or in good health (not recorded which).

About this clonotype itself: Compared with germline, one end of the junction differs, possibly owing to a read error. The CDR3 DNA is TGTGCCACCAGCAGAGCGGGAGGGCCCGGGGAGACCAAGTACTTC. Residues: CATSRAGGPGETKYF. The chain carries TRBV15 and TRBJ2-5, with 8 bases matching TRBD2. Germline CDR1 and CDR2: LNHNV and YYDKDF (reference sequence). The length of the CDR3 is 15 residues. Variable domain in full (rest from reference TRBV15 and TRBJ2-5): DAMVIQNPRYQVTQFGKPVTLSCSQTLNHNVMYWYQQKSSQAPKLLFHYYDKDFNNEADTPDNFQSRRPNTSFCFLDIRSPGLGDTAMYLCATSRAGGPGETKYFGPGTRLLVL.

The chain has TRBV18 and TRBJ1-6; D remains ambiguous. V gave up 0 bases and J gave up 7 bases, with 7 bases separating them. The CDR3 runs 14 residues. Germline V CDR1 and CDR2: KGHSH, LQKENI. CDR3 DNA: TGTGCCAGCTCACCACCGGGCGGGAATTCACCCCTCCACTTT. Protein product: CASSPPGGNSPLHF.

This clonotype showed up just a few times. The chain has TRBV6-6 and TRBJ2-7; D unclear. Germline loops: CDR1 MNHNY, CDR2 SVGAGI (reference sequence). The V and J ends lost 2 bases and 4 bases respectively, with 9 bases between them. CDR3 length: 13 residues. The CDR3 nucleotides are TGTGCCAGCAGTTACCTGACGATTTACGAGCAGTACTTC. Its protein product is CASSYLTIYEQYF.

This chain joins TRBV19 and TRBJ2-3; D gene uncertain. This CDR3 has 14 amino acids. V dropped 2 bases and J dropped 4 bases, with 10 bases sitting between them. CDR1 is LNHDA, CDR2 SQIVND, per germline (reference sequence). The DNA of the CDR3 is TGTGCCAGTAGTATAAATGCGGCAGCAGATACGCAGTATTTT. This gives the protein CASSINAAADTQYF.